A single sample is the source of the 13 T cell receptor beta chains below, sequenced in a study of neurological immune-mediated disorders. TCRdb reprocessed the 5' RACE reads via MiXCR and lists one record per CDR3 protein. The table shows more than 30,000 distinct CDR3 sequences, with about 14% occurring only once. Noted time point: technical triplicate 2. The sample comprised CD4+ T cells from blood. The receptors stem from a female donor with HTLV-1-associated myelopathy (HAM/TSP).

At least ten counts were recorded for this clonotype. The chain joins TRBV5-1 to TRBJ2-7, with unresolved D. Germline V lookup: CDR1 SGHRS, CDR2 YFSETQ. The CDR3 totals 15 residues. V dropped 1 base and J dropped 2 bases, with 13 bases sitting between them. This CDR3 reads CASSLQTGPTYEQYF. The CDR3, as DNA: TGCGCCAGCAGCTTGCAAACGGGTCCTACCTACGAGCAGTACTTC. Full variable domain (rest looked up from reference TRBV5-1 and TRBJ2-7): KAGVTQTPRYLIKTRGQQVTLSCSPISGHRSVSWYQQTPGQGLQFLFEYFSETQRNKGNFPGRFSGRQFSNSRSEMNVSTLELGDSALYLCASSLQTGPTYEQYFGPGTRLTVT.

This clonotype was seen many times. J is TRBJ2-2 and V is TRBV7-3, with TRBD2 matching over 7 bases. The germline V gene encodes CDR1 SGHTA and CDR2 FQGTGA. The CDR3 has 16 amino acids. The V and J ends lost 0 bases and 3 bases, in that order; junction bases with no gene match: 4. The CDR3 DNA is TGTGCCAGCAGCTTAACGTTTAGCGGGCACACCGGGGAGCTGTTTTTT. This translates into CASSLTFSGHTGELFF.

This clonotype has a count of ten or more. Relative to the germline gene, one junction end is altered; a read error may explain this. This chain joins TRBV20-1 and TRBJ2-3; D is ambiguous. This CDR3 is built from 12 residues. Germline loops: CDR1 DFQATT, CDR2 SNEGSKA (reference sequence). CDR3 residues: CSAGDSTDTQYF. CDR3 sequence (DNA): TGCAGTGCTGGAGACAGCACAGATACGCAGTATTTT.

This clonotype was recorded at least ten times. The chain recombines TRBV20-1 with TRBJ2-2, with D perhaps matching TRBD1 (5 bases). In germline, CDR1 is DFQATT, CDR2 SNEGSKA (reference sequence). The CDR3 length is 15 residues. V was shortened by 3 bases and J by 2 bases, with 13 bases between the two germline ends. Here the CDR3 reads CSASRGPLNTGELFF. CDR3 bases: TGCAGTGCTAGTAGGGGCCCCCTAAACACCGGGGAGCTGTTTTTT.

This clonotype showed up many times. The V call is TRBV20-1, the J call TRBJ2-4, with D perhaps being TRBD1 or TRBD2 (6 bases each). This CDR3 has 15 residues. The V end lost 0 bases, the J end lost 6 bases, and 15 bases lay between the germline ends. Germline lookup yields CDR1 DFQATT and CDR2 SNEGSKA (reference sequence). The CDR3 DNA follows: TGCAGTGCTAGAGATACCTCCGGGGGCACAAACATTCAGTACTTC. Amino acid sequence: CSARDTSGGTNIQYF.

This clonotype appeared many times. This chain joins TRBV7-6 and TRBJ1-2, with D maybe TRBD1 (5 bases). Per the germline V gene, CDR1 is SGHVS and CDR2 is FNYEAQ. The germline V and J ends were trimmed by 1 base and 8 bases, with 11 bases remaining between them. The CDR3 is 13 residues long. DNA for the CDR3: TGTGCCAGCAGCTTAGACGCAGGGACCGGCTACACCTTC. This sequence encodes CASSLDAGTGYTF.

This clonotype has ten or more counts. The V gene is TRBV20-1, the J gene TRBJ1-4, with TRBD1 matching over 8 bases. Germline assignment: CDR1 DFQATT and CDR2 SNEGSKA (reference sequence). J lost 5 bases, V lost 5 bases, and 1 base had no gene match. The CDR3 is 12 residues long. The CDR3 nucleotides read TGCAGTGCTTGGGACAGGAATGAAAAACTGTTTTTT. Translation gives CSAWDRNEKLFF.

The table lists this clonotype with many counts. The chain has TRBV3-1 and TRBJ1-1, with 9 bases fitting TRBD1. Germline V gene lookup returns CDR1 LGHDT and CDR2 YNNKEL (reference sequence). V lost 1 base to trimming and J lost 4 bases; unmatched junction nucleotides: 7. This CDR3 region has 16 residues. The CDR3: CASSQADRGLTTEAFF. CDR3 coding DNA: TGTGCCAGCAGCCAAGCCGACAGGGGGTTGACCACTGAAGCTTTCTTT.

There are a few counts of this clonotype. The V and J genes are TRBV12-3 or TRBV12-4 and TRBJ2-5, with D maybe TRBD1 (6 bases). CDR3 size: 17 residues. V lost 2 bases and J 2 bases, leaving 18 bases between the germline ends. The CDR3 nucleotides read TGTGCCAGCAGTTTATGGGGGCCTGGGCAGGGGCAAGAGACCCAGTACTTC. Translated: CASSLWGPGQGQETQYF.

In the case of this clonotype: No DNA is shown, since the ends of the CDR3 on it are uncertain; the CDR3 is the one TCRdb lists. The rearrangement links TRBV7-3 to TRBJ2-3; TRBD2 is the table's D call and was not checked against the DNA. The germline gives CDR1 SGHTA, CDR2 FQGTGA. The length of the CDR3 is 21 amino acids, counting both ends. The CDR3 protein is CASSIYLCSTSLAGRTDTQYF.

This clonotype was seen at least ten times. The CDR3 region has the DNA TGTGCCAGCAGCTTAGGGCTAGCGGGAGTTTCGGGAGAGCAGTACTTC. Translation gives CASSLGLAGVSGEQYF. The rearrangement uses TRBV7-2 and TRBJ2-7, with 10 bases matching TRBD2. CDR3 length: 16 amino acids. Germline V gives CDR1 SGHTA, CDR2 FQGNSA. V lost 1 base, J lost 7 bases, and 10 bases stayed unmatched.

This clonotype has ten or more counts. The V call is TRBV28, the J call TRBJ2-5, with 7 bases fitting TRBD1. The ends lost 4 bases at V and 4 bases at J; junction bases unmatched: 9. The CDR3 has 15 residues. Germline assignment: CDR1 MDHEN and CDR2 SYDVKM. CDR3 amino acids: CASSSNRAGGETQYF. The CDR3 DNA is TGTGCCAGCAGTTCTAATCGGGCAGGGGGAGAGACCCAGTACTTC.

Comment on this clonotype: This sequence may be a read error, since a much larger clone differs from it by one base. The CDR3 does not close with the conserved phenylalanine or tryptophan, likely indicating a read error. The chain joins TRBV20-1 to TRBJ2-1; D is ambiguous. The germline V and J ends were trimmed by 1 base and 4 bases, with 11 bases remaining between them. Germline loops: CDR1 DFQATT, CDR2 SNEGSKA (reference sequence). This CDR3 comprises 14 residues. DNA for the CDR3: TGCAGTGCTAGAGTCGTGAGCAGTTACAATGAGCAGTTCTTA. Its protein is CSARVVSSYNEQFL.